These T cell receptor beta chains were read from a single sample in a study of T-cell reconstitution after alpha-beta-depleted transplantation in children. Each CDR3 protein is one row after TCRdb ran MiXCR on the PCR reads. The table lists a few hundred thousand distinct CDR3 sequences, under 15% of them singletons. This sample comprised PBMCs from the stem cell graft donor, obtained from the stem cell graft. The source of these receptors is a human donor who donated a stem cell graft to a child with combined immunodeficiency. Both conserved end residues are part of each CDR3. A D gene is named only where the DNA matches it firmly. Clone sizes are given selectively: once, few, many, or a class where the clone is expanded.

CDR3 protein: CASSYSRDRVLNEQFF; CDR3 DNA: TGTGCCAGCAGTTACTCCCGGGACAGGGTTTTAAATGAGCAGTTCTTC; clone size: NA; V gene: TRBV6-5; J gene: TRBJ2-1; CDR3 length: 16; D gene: TRBD1
CDR3 protein: CSAGGTPGGNQPQHF; CDR3 DNA: TGCAGTGCGGGGGGGACCCCGGGTGGGAATCAGCCCCAGCATTTT; clone size: NA; V gene: TRBV20-1; J gene: TRBJ1-5; CDR3 length: 15; D gene: NA
CDR3 protein: CSVDSGTAYNSPLHF; CDR3 DNA: TGCAGCGTAGACTCCGGGACGGCTTATAATTCACCCCTCCACTTT; clone size: few; V gene: TRBV29-1; J gene: TRBJ1-6; CDR3 length: 15; D gene: NA
CDR3 protein: CASSYNYLTGELFF; CDR3 DNA: TGTGCCAGCAGTTACAACTATCTCACCGGGGAGCTGTTTTTT; clone size: many; V gene: TRBV6-5; J gene: TRBJ2-2; CDR3 length: 14; D gene: NA
CDR3 protein: CAISTGQGEGANVLTF; CDR3 DNA: TGTGCCATCAGTACGGGACAGGGAGAGGGGGCCAACGTCCTGACTTTC; clone size: few; V gene: TRBV10-3; J gene: TRBJ2-6; CDR3 length: 16; D gene: TRBD1
CDR3 protein: CASSLVGGQSSVVDEQFF; CDR3 DNA: TGTGCCAGCAGCTTAGTAGGGGGACAATCCTCAGTCGTAGATGAGCAGTTCTTC; clone size: few; V gene: TRBV11-2; J gene: TRBJ2-1; CDR3 length: 18; D gene: NA
CDR3 protein: CASSEGQEPYEQYF; CDR3 DNA: TGTGCCAGCAGTGAAGGACAGGAACCCTACGAGCAGTACTTC; clone size: many; V gene: TRBV6-1; J gene: TRBJ2-7; CDR3 length: 14; D gene: NA
CDR3 protein: CATSTGADRNYGYTF; CDR3 DNA: TGTGCCACCTCGACCGGGGCAGACCGAAACTATGGCTACACCTTC; clone size: many; V gene: TRBV6-2/TRBV6-3; J gene: TRBJ1-2; CDR3 length: 15; D gene: NA
CDR3 protein: CASSSSSGLRETQYF; CDR3 DNA: TGTGCCAGCAGTTCGTCTAGCGGGTTAAGGGAGACCCAGTACTTC; clone size: many; V gene: TRBV6-2/TRBV6-3; J gene: TRBJ2-5; CDR3 length: 15; D gene: TRBD2
CDR3 protein: CAWSKGLNTGELFF; CDR3 DNA: TGTGCCTGGTCAAAAGGGCTGAACACCGGGGAGCTGTTTTTT; clone size: NA; V gene: TRBV30; J gene: TRBJ2-2; CDR3 length: 14; D gene: NA
CDR3 protein: CASSQDERPSGANVLTF; CDR3 DNA: TGCGCCAGCAGCCAAGATGAGAGGCCCTCTGGGGCCAACGTCCTGACTTTC; clone size: few; V gene: TRBV4-3; J gene: TRBJ2-6; CDR3 length: 17; D gene: NA
CDR3 protein: CASSPDGENTEAFF; CDR3 DNA: TGTGCCAGCAGCCCCGACGGAGAGAACACTGAAGCTTTCTTT; clone size: NA; V gene: TRBV7-3; J gene: TRBJ1-1; CDR3 length: 14; D gene: NA
CDR3 protein: CSVEESGGNEQFF; CDR3 DNA: TGCAGCGTTGAGGAGTCAGGGGGCAATGAGCAGTTCTTC; clone size: NA; V gene: TRBV29-1; J gene: TRBJ2-1; CDR3 length: 13; D gene: TRBD1
CDR3 protein: CASRIGRESTEAFF; CDR3 DNA: TGTGCCAGCAGGATCGGCAGGGAGTCAACTGAAGCTTTCTTT; clone size: NA; V gene: TRBV12-3/TRBV12-4; J gene: TRBJ1-1; CDR3 length: 14; D gene: NA
CDR3 protein: CATRSGMNTEAFF; CDR3 DNA: TGTGCCACCAGAAGTGGGATGAACACTGAAGCTTTCTTT; clone size: NA; V gene: TRBV12-3/TRBV12-4; J gene: TRBJ1-1; CDR3 length: 13; D gene: NA
CDR3 protein: CSARDLWVGTQYF; CDR3 DNA: TGCAGTGCTAGAGATCTGTGGGTCGGGACCCAGTACTTC; clone size: few; V gene: TRBV20-1; J gene: TRBJ2-5; CDR3 length: 13; D gene: NA
CDR3 protein: CASSPRAGSGANNEQFF; CDR3 DNA: TGTGCCAGCAGCCCCAGGGCAGGTAGCGGGGCGAACAATGAGCAGTTCTTC; clone size: few; V gene: TRBV7-2; J gene: TRBJ2-1; CDR3 length: 17; D gene: TRBD2
CDR3 protein: CASSNRASAKNIQYF; CDR3 DNA: TGTGCCAGCAGCAACAGGGCTTCAGCCAAAAACATTCAGTACTTC; clone size: NA; V gene: TRBV6-1; J gene: TRBJ2-4; CDR3 length: 15; D gene: NA
CDR3 protein: CSASSASGPEQFF; CDR3 DNA: TGCAGTGCTAGCTCGGCCTCCGGCCCTGAGCAGTTCTTC; clone size: many; V gene: TRBV20-1; J gene: TRBJ2-1; CDR3 length: 13; D gene: NA
CDR3 protein: CSVDKRGGTDTQYF; CDR3 DNA: TGCAGCGTTGATAAGCGGGGGGGCACAGATACGCAGTATTTT; clone size: many; V gene: TRBV29-1; J gene: TRBJ2-3; CDR3 length: 14; D gene: TRBD2
CDR3 protein: CDSSFEQGGSPLHF; CDR3 DNA: TGTGACAGCAGCTTCGAGCAGGGGGGCTCACCCCTCCACTTT; clone size: NA; V gene: TRBV5-6; J gene: TRBJ1-6; CDR3 length: 14; D gene: TRBD1
CDR3 protein: CASSFPGTSARNTDTQYF; CDR3 DNA: TGTGCCAGCAGTTTTCCCGGGACTAGCGCTCGAAACACAGATACGCAGTATTTT; clone size: few; V gene: TRBV12-3/TRBV12-4; J gene: TRBJ2-3; CDR3 length: 18; D gene: TRBD2
CDR3 protein: CASGYASGGYEQYF; CDR3 DNA: TGTGCCAGCGGTTACGCTAGCGGGGGCTACGAGCAGTACTTC; clone size: NA; V gene: TRBV6-5; J gene: TRBJ2-7; CDR3 length: 14; D gene: TRBD2
CDR3 protein: CACRSGTSGGVKYF; CDR3 DNA: TGTGCTTGTCGCTCCGGGACTAGCGGGGGGGTGAAGTACTTC; clone size: many; V gene: TRBV28; J gene: TRBJ2-5; CDR3 length: 14; D gene: TRBD2
CDR3 protein: CAWSIQSNQPQHF; CDR3 DNA: TGTGCCTGGAGTATTCAGAGCAATCAGCCCCAGCATTTT; clone size: NA; V gene: TRBV30; J gene: TRBJ1-5; CDR3 length: 13; D gene: NA
CDR3 protein: CASSQDLVQPQHF; CDR3 DNA: TGCGCCAGCAGCCAGGATCTCGTACAGCCCCAGCATTTT; clone size: few; V gene: TRBV4-3; J gene: TRBJ1-5; CDR3 length: 13; D gene: NA
CDR3 protein: CASSSRTGRDSGYTF; CDR3 DNA: TGTGCCAGCAGTTCCCGGACAGGGAGGGATAGTGGCTACACCTTC; clone size: NA; V gene: TRBV28; J gene: TRBJ1-2; CDR3 length: 15; D gene: TRBD1
CDR3 protein: CAWRLAGAGDIQYF; CDR3 DNA: TGTGCCTGGAGGCTAGCGGGAGCCGGGGACATTCAGTACTTC; clone size: NA; V gene: TRBV30; J gene: TRBJ2-4; CDR3 length: 14; D gene: TRBD2
CDR3 protein: CASSFLGGVSYNEQFF; CDR3 DNA: TGCGCCAGCAGCTTTCTGGGCGGGGTCTCCTACAATGAGCAGTTCTTC; clone size: few; V gene: TRBV5-1; J gene: TRBJ2-1; CDR3 length: 16; D gene: NA
CDR3 protein: CASSPSAGVGETQYF; CDR3 DNA: TGTGCCAGCAGTCCTTCAGCGGGAGTAGGAGAGACCCAGTACTTC; clone size: few; V gene: TRBV12-3/TRBV12-4; J gene: TRBJ2-5; CDR3 length: 15; D gene: TRBD2
CDR3 protein: CASSQGTGAFYGYTF; CDR3 DNA: TGTGCCAGCAGCCAAGGGACAGGGGCCTTCTATGGCTACACCTTC; clone size: NA; V gene: TRBV3-1; J gene: TRBJ1-2; CDR3 length: 15; D gene: TRBD1
CDR3 protein: CASSEYSGYNEQFF; CDR3 DNA: TGTGCCAGCAGTGAATACTCGGGCTACAATGAGCAGTTCTTC; clone size: NA; V gene: TRBV25-1; J gene: TRBJ2-1; CDR3 length: 14; D gene: NA
CDR3 protein: CASSHFWVTNTEAFF; CDR3 DNA: TGTGCCAGCAGCCACTTTTGGGTTACGAACACTGAAGCTTTCTTT; clone size: many; V gene: TRBV12-3/TRBV12-4; J gene: TRBJ1-1; CDR3 length: 15; D gene: NA
CDR3 protein: CSAREDQVLYSNQPQHF; CDR3 DNA: TGCAGTGCTAGAGAGGACCAGGTTCTTTATAGCAATCAGCCCCAGCATTTT; clone size: NA; V gene: TRBV20-1; J gene: TRBJ1-5; CDR3 length: 17; D gene: NA
CDR3 protein: CASSPTPGHTSNQPQHF; CDR3 DNA: TGTGCCAGCAGCCCTACCCCGGGCCATACGAGCAATCAGCCCCAGCATTTT; clone size: NA; V gene: TRBV7-6; J gene: TRBJ1-5; CDR3 length: 17; D gene: NA
CDR3 protein: CASSQGGVDEQYF; CDR3 DNA: TGCGCCAGCAGCCAGGGGGGGGTGGACGAGCAGTACTTC; clone size: few; V gene: TRBV4-3; J gene: TRBJ2-7; CDR3 length: 13; D gene: TRBD2
CDR3 protein: CASSRGLAGVYSSYEQYF; CDR3 DNA: TGCGCCAGCAGCCGGGGACTAGCGGGAGTGTATAGCTCCTACGAGCAGTACTTC; clone size: NA; V gene: TRBV5-1; J gene: TRBJ2-7; CDR3 length: 18; D gene: TRBD2
CDR3 protein: CASSVGVQGADNTEAFF; CDR3 DNA: TGTGCCAGCAGCGTAGGGGTTCAGGGGGCGGACAACACTGAAGCTTTCTTT; clone size: many; V gene: TRBV9; J gene: TRBJ1-1; CDR3 length: 17; D gene: TRBD1
CDR3 protein: CAWTAGLVEWSYNEQFF; CDR3 DNA: TGTGCCTGGACCGCGGGACTAGTGGAGTGGTCCTACAATGAGCAGTTCTTC; clone size: few; V gene: TRBV30; J gene: TRBJ2-1; CDR3 length: 17; D gene: TRBD2
CDR3 protein: CASSLLGGNTGELFF; CDR3 DNA: TGTGCCAGCAGCTTACTAGGCGGTAACACCGGGGAGCTGTTTTTT; clone size: NA; V gene: TRBV7-2; J gene: TRBJ2-2; CDR3 length: 15; D gene: NA
CDR3 protein: CASSLALREQFF; CDR3 DNA: TGTGCCAGCAGCTTAGCCCTACGTGAGCAGTTCTTC; clone size: few; V gene: TRBV7-2; J gene: TRBJ2-1; CDR3 length: 12; D gene: NA
CDR3 protein: CAWRSDRNTEAFF; CDR3 DNA: TGTGCCTGGAGATCCGACAGAAACACTGAAGCTTTCTTT; clone size: few; V gene: TRBV30; J gene: TRBJ1-1; CDR3 length: 13; D gene: NA
CDR3 protein: CASTSWNSGTDTQYF; CDR3 DNA: TGTGCCAGCACCTCTTGGAACAGCGGCACAGATACGCAGTATTTT; clone size: NA; V gene: TRBV7-2; J gene: TRBJ2-3; CDR3 length: 15; D gene: NA
CDR3 protein: CASSDPGLGAFEQYF; CDR3 DNA: TGTGCCAGTAGCGACCCGGGACTAGGAGCGTTTGAGCAGTACTTC; clone size: NA; V gene: TRBV19; J gene: TRBJ2-7; CDR3 length: 15; D gene: TRBD2
CDR3 protein: CAISESGRVTNQPQHF; CDR3 DNA: TGTGCCATCAGTGAGTCTGGCAGGGTGACCAATCAGCCCCAGCATTTT; clone size: NA; V gene: TRBV10-3; J gene: TRBJ1-5; CDR3 length: 16; D gene: NA
CDR3 protein: CASSQARDGSYNEQFF; CDR3 DNA: TGCGCCAGCAGCCAAGCTAGGGATGGCTCCTACAATGAGCAGTTCTTC; clone size: NA; V gene: TRBV4-1; J gene: TRBJ2-1; CDR3 length: 16; D gene: NA
CDR3 protein: CASSPPGGRRTDTQYF; CDR3 DNA: TGTGCCAGCAGTCCCCCCGGGGGGCGGCGCACAGATACGCAGTATTTT; clone size: few; V gene: TRBV27; J gene: TRBJ2-3; CDR3 length: 16; D gene: NA
CDR3 protein: CSARSGLSNQPQHF; CDR3 DNA: TGCAGTGCTAGATCTGGCCTTAGCAATCAGCCCCAGCATTTT; clone size: NA; V gene: TRBV20-1; J gene: TRBJ1-5; CDR3 length: 14; D gene: NA
CDR3 protein: CSARGSDTQYF; CDR3 DNA: TGCAGTGCTAGAGGATCAGATACGCAGTATTTT; clone size: many; V gene: TRBV20-1; J gene: TRBJ2-3; CDR3 length: 11; D gene: NA
CDR3 protein: CASSLGGGRGGNTIYF; CDR3 DNA: TGTGCCAGCAGCTTAGGAGGAGGTCGGGGCGGAAACACCATATATTTT; clone size: NA; V gene: TRBV7-2; J gene: TRBJ1-3; CDR3 length: 16; D gene: NA
CDR3 protein: CASRKLAGGPDTQYF; CDR3 DNA: TGTGCCAGCAGGAAACTAGCGGGGGGGCCAGATACGCAGTATTTT; clone size: many; V gene: TRBV12-3/TRBV12-4; J gene: TRBJ2-3; CDR3 length: 15; D gene: TRBD2
CDR3 protein: CASSLRTSGGDTQYF; CDR3 DNA: TGTGCCAGCAGCCTCCGGACTAGCGGGGGGGATACGCAGTATTTT; clone size: few; V gene: TRBV11-2; J gene: TRBJ2-3; CDR3 length: 15; D gene: TRBD2
CDR3 protein: CASSQETGHYNEQFF; CDR3 DNA: TGCGCCAGCAGCCAAGAAACAGGGCACTACAATGAGCAGTTCTTC; clone size: many; V gene: TRBV4-3; J gene: TRBJ2-1; CDR3 length: 15; D gene: NA
CDR3 protein: CASSPGGYGELFF; CDR3 DNA: TGTGCCAGCAGCCCGGGGGGGTACGGGGAGCTGTTTTTT; clone size: NA; V gene: TRBV9; J gene: TRBJ2-2; CDR3 length: 13; D gene: TRBD2
CDR3 protein: CASRWGLAGEEQYF; CDR3 DNA: TGTGCCAGCAGGTGGGGCCTAGCGGGAGAAGAGCAGTACTTC; clone size: few; V gene: TRBV12-3/TRBV12-4; J gene: TRBJ2-7; CDR3 length: 14; D gene: TRBD2
CDR3 protein: CASSVHSGVTGELFF; CDR3 DNA: TGCGCCAGCAGCGTCCATTCGGGGGTCACCGGGGAGCTGTTTTTT; clone size: NA; V gene: TRBV4-3; J gene: TRBJ2-2; CDR3 length: 15; D gene: NA
CDR3 protein: CASSLAPGSQPQHF; CDR3 DNA: TGCGCCAGCAGCTTGGCCCCAGGGAGTCAGCCCCAGCATTTT; clone size: many; V gene: TRBV5-1; J gene: TRBJ1-5; CDR3 length: 14; D gene: NA
CDR3 protein: CSVGGYEKLFF; CDR3 DNA: TGCAGCGTCGGGGGGTATGAAAAACTGTTTTTT; clone size: NA; V gene: TRBV29-1; J gene: TRBJ1-4; CDR3 length: 11; D gene: NA
CDR3 protein: CSARVGLAGGGETQYF; CDR3 DNA: TGCAGTGCTAGGGTCGGACTAGCGGGGGGCGGGGAGACCCAGTACTTC; clone size: NA; V gene: TRBV20-1; J gene: TRBJ2-5; CDR3 length: 16; D gene: TRBD2